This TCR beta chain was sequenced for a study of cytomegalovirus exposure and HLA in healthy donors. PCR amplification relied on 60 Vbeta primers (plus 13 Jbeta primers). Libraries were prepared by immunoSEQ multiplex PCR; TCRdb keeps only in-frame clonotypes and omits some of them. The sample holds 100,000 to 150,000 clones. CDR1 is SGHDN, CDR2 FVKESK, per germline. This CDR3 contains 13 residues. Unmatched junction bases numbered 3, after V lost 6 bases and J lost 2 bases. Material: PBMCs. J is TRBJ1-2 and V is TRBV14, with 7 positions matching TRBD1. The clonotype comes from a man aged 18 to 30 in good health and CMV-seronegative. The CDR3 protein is CASRVTGNYGYTF. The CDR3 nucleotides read TGTGCCAGCAGAGTGACAGGGAACTATGGCTACACCTTC.